The 11 T cell receptor beta chains reported below all come from one sample, sequenced in a study of response to subunit inactivated influenza vaccine. TCRdb fed the RT-PCR reads into MiXCR, producing one record per CDR3 protein. In the table there are 500,000 to 600,000 distinct CDR3 sequences, about 14% of which are singletons. The input for sequencing was PBMCs from blood, taken 11 to 12 days after vaccination. These TCRs come from a man aged 50 to 60 who received an inactivated influenza vaccine.

The sample holds one count of this clonotype. The chain has TRBV5-4 and TRBJ2-7; tentatively, D is TRBD1 (5 bases). Germline V gene data show CDR1 as SGHNT and CDR2 as YYREEE (reference sequence). This CDR3 is 13 amino acids long. V dropped 6 bases and J dropped 5 bases, with 15 bases sitting between them. The DNA for the CDR3 is TGTGCCAGCACCTCTGGTACAGGACACGAGCAGTACTTC. It yields the protein CASTSGTGHEQYF.

The V gene is TRBV6-1, the J gene TRBJ2-7, with 8 bases lining up with TRBD2. The V and J ends lost 7 bases and 2 bases, in that order; junction bases with no gene match: 7. Germline CDR1 and CDR2: MNHNS and SASEGT. The length of the CDR3 is 14 residues. This CDR3 is CASNLAGTAYEQYF. CDR3 in DNA: TGTGCCAGCAACTTAGCGGGGACCGCCTACGAGCAGTACTTC.

The CDR3 DNA sequence: TGCGCCAGCAGCCCGCCGGGACAGGGGGCTCGGCGCGAGCAGTACTTC. Protein: CASSPPGQGARREQYF. The V and J genes are TRBV5-1 and TRBJ2-7; 12 nucleotides match TRBD1. CDR1 is SGHRS and CDR2 is YFSETQ in the germline V gene. This CDR3 contains 16 residues. After removal of 4 bases from V and 6 bases from J, the junction contained 11 bases not matched to a gene.

This clonotype was picked up a small number of times. The V call is TRBV10-1, the J call TRBJ2-1; TRBD1 might be the D (6 bases). This CDR3 region has 14 residues. V lost 8 bases to trimming and J lost 9 bases, with 20 bases between them. Germline V gene lookup returns CDR1 WNHNN and CDR2 SYGVQD (reference sequence). DNA for the CDR3: TGCGCCAGCTCCAATTTACAGGGAATAGGTGAGCAGTTCTTC. Protein product: CASSNLQGIGEQFF.

This clonotype was picked up many times. The genes are TRBV12-3 or TRBV12-4 and TRBJ2-2, with D possibly TRBD2 on 6 matching bases. V dropped 3 bases and J dropped 2 bases, with 7 bases sitting between them. The CDR3 consists of 14 residues. The CDR3 reads CASSFGLNTGELFF. For the CDR3, the DNA is TGTGCCAGCAGTTTTGGACTAAACACCGGGGAGCTGTTTTTT.

This clonotype has only a few counts. The V call is TRBV18, the J call TRBJ2-1; D is unresolved. Germline CDR1 is KGHSH and CDR2 is LQKENI. The CDR3 runs to 16 residues. Trimming stripped 4 bases from V and 10 bases from J, with 23 bases between. DNA for the CDR3: TGTGCCAGCTCACTGGGTTCCGGACCCGGCGGAAGGGAGCAGTTCTTC. This sequence encodes CASSLGSGPGGREQFF.

This clonotype was detected only once. The chain uses TRBV30 and TRBJ2-2; 8 bases fit TRBD2. The V and J ends lost 3 bases and 0 bases, in that order; junction bases with no gene match: 0. Germline V gene data show CDR1 as GTSNPN and CDR2 as SVGIG (reference sequence). The CDR3 runs 14 residues. The CDR3 spells CAWRTSANTGELFF. The CDR3, as DNA: TGTGCCTGGAGGACTAGCGCGAACACCGGGGAGCTGTTTTTT.

The chain couples TRBV4-2 to TRBJ2-2, with 8 bases that match TRBD2. The V segment lost 0 bases and the J segment 5 bases; nucleotides outside the gene matches: 8. This CDR3 region has 17 residues. Germline CDR1 and CDR2: LGHNA and YNFKEQ. Here the CDR3 DNA reads TGTGCCAGCAGCCAAGATCTCGCTAGCGGGTGGACCGGGGAGCTGTTTTTT. Amino acid sequence: CASSQDLASGWTGELFF.

A few counts support this clonotype. The chain joins TRBV5-1 to TRBJ1-3, with D possibly matching TRBD1 (5 bases). V was cut by 0 bases and J by 3 bases, with 10 bases left in between. Germline lookup yields CDR1 SGHRS and CDR2 YFSETQ. The CDR3 is made up of 15 amino acids. CDR3 protein: CASSLDGTVGNTIYF. The CDR3 region has the DNA TGCGCCAGCAGCTTGGACGGGACGGTTGGAAACACCATATATTTT.

This clonotype was counted between two and nine times. The rearrangement uses TRBV7-2 and TRBJ1-6; 7 bases line up with TRBD1. This CDR3 is 14 amino acids long. V shed 5 bases, J shed 8 bases, and the junction held 6 bases outside the gene matches. Germline V gene data show CDR1 as SGHTA and CDR2 as FQGNSA. The DNA of the CDR3 is TGTGCCAGCAGCCTGGACAGGACTTATTCACCCCTCCACTTT. Its protein product is CASSLDRTYSPLHF. Using reference TRBV7-2 and TRBJ1-6 for the parts outside the CDR3, the full variable domain is GAGVSQSPSNKVTEKGKDVELRCDPISGHTALYWYRQSLGQGLEFLIYFQGNSAPDKSGLPSDRFSAERTGGSVSTLTIQRTQQEDSAVYLCASSLDRTYSPLHFGNGTRLTVT.

There are a few counts of this clonotype. J is TRBJ2-5 and V is TRBV18; D is unclear. Germline loops: CDR1 KGHSH, CDR2 LQKENI. Trimming took 1 base from V and 0 from J, leaving 9 bases between them. The CDR3 is 15 residues long. The CDR3 coding sequence is TGTGCCAGCTCACCACTGGACCAGTACCAAGAGACCCAGTACTTC. Translating it yields CASSPLDQYQETQYF.